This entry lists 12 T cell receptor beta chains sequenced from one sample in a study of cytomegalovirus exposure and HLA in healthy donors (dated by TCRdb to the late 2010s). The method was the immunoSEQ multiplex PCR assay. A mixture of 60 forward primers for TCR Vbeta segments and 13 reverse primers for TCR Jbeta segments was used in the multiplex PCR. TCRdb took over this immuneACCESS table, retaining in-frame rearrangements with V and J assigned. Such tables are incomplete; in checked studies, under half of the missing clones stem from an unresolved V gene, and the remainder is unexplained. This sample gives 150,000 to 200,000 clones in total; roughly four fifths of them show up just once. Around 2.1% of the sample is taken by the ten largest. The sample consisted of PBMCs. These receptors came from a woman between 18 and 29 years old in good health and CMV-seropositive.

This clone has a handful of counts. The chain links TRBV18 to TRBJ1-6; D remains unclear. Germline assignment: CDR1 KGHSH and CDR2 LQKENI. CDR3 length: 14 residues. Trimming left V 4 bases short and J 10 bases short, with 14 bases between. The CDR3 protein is CASSLSPQRSPLHF. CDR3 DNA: TGTGCCAGCTCACTAAGTCCCCAGAGGTCACCCCTCCACTTT.

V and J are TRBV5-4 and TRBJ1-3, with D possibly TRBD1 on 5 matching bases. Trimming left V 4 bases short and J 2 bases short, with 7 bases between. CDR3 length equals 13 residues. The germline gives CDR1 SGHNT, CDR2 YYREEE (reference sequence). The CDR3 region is CASSGGAGNTIYF. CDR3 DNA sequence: TGTGCCAGCAGCGGAGGGGCTGGAAACACCATATATTTT.

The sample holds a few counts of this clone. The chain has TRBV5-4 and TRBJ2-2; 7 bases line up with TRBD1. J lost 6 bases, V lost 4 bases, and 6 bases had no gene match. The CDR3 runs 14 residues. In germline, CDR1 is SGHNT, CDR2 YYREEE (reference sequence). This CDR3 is CASSKQGSAGELFF. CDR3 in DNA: TGTGCCAGCAGCAAACAGGGGTCCGCCGGGGAGCTGTTTTTT. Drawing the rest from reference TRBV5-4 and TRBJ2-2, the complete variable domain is ETGVTQSPTHLIKTRGQQVTLRCSSQSGHNTVSWYQQALGQGPQFIFQYYREEENGRGNFPPRFSGLQFPNYSSELNVNALELDDSALYLCASSKQGSAGELFFGEGSRLTVL.

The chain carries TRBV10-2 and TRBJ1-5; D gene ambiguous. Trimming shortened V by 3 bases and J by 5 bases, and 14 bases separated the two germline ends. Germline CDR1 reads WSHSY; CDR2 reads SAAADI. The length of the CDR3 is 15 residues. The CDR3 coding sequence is TGCGCCAGCAGTGACAGATCCGGGAGGGATCAGCCCCAGCATTTT. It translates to CASSDRSGRDQPQHF.

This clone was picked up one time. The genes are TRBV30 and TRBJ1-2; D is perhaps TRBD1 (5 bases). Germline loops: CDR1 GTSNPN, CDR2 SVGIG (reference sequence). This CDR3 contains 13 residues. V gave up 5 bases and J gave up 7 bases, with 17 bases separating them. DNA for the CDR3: TGTGCCTGGTCCCGCCAGGGTCTAGGTGGCTACACCTTC. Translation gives CAWSRQGLGGYTF.

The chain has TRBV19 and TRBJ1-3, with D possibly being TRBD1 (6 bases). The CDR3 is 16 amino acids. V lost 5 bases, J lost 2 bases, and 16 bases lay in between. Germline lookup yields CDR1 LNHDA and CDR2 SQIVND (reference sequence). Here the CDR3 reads CASSAIDRTAGNTIYF. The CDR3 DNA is TGTGCCAGTAGTGCGATAGACAGGACTGCTGGAAACACCATATATTTT.

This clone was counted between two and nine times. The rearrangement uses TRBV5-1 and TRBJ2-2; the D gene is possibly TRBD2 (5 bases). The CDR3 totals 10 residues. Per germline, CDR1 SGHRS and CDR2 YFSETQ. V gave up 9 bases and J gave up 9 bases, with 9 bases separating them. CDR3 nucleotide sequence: TGCGCCACCGGGGAGCGGGAGCTGTTTTTT. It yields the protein CATGERELFF. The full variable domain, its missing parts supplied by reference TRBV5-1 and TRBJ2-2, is KAGVTQTPRYLIKTRGQQVTLSCSPISGHRSVSWYQQTPGQGLQFLFEYFSETQRNKGNFPGRFSGRQFSNSRSEMNVSTLELGDSALYLCATGERELFFGEGSRLTVL.

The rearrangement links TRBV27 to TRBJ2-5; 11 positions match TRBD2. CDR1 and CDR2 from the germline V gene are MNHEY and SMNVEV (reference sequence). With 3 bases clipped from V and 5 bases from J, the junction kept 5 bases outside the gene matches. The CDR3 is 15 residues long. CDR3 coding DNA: TGTGCCAGCAGTTTTAGCGGGGGGGCTCTTGAGACCCAGTACTTC. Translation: CASSFSGGALETQYF.

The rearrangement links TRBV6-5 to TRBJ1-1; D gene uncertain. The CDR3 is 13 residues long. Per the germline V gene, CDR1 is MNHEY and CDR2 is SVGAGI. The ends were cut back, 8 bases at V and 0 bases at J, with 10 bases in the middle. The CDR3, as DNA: TGTGCCAGCGCTCGGGAAATGAACACTGAAGCTTTCTTT. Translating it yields CASAREMNTEAFF.

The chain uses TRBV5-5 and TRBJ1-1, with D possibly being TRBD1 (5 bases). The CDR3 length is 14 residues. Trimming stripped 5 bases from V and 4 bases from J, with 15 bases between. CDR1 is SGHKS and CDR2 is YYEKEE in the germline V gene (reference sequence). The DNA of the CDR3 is TGTGCCAGCAGTTATACGCGGGGGATCACTGAAGCTTTCTTT. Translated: CASSYTRGITEAFF.

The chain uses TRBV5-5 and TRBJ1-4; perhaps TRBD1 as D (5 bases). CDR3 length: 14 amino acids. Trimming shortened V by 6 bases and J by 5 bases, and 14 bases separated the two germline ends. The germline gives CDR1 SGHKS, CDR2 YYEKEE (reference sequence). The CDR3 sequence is CASTIRGGNEKLFF. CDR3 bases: TGTGCCAGCACCATTCGGGGGGGAAATGAAAAACTGTTTTTT.

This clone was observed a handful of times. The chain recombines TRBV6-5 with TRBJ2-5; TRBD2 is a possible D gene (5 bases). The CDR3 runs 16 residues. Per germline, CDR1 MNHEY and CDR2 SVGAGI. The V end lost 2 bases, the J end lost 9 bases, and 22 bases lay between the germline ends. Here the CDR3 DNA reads TGTGCCAGCAGTTACACCCTCGTGAGGGCCCGCGGGTCCCAGTACTTC. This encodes CASSYTLVRARGSQYF.